The TCR beta chain under discussion was sequenced for a study of control samples from healthy donors and cancer patients. V shed 0 bases, J shed 1 base, and the junction held 5 bases outside the gene matches. Germline loops: CDR1 KGHSH, CDR2 LQKENI. The CDR3 has 18 residues. Assay used: immunoSEQ multiplex PCR; TCRdb lists only in-frame clones, some missing. The repertoire has just over 150,000 clones, approximately 94% of them found once; the top ten carry more than 8%. The chain combines TRBV18 with TRBJ2-5, with 13 bases that match TRBD2. This clonotype was obtained from a woman aged 40 to 50 in good health. Source material: blood. CDR3 sequence reads: CASSPPSTSGGAQETQYF. Here the CDR3 DNA reads TGTGCCAGCTCACCACCGAGTACTAGCGGGGGGGCCCAAGAGACCCAGTACTTC.